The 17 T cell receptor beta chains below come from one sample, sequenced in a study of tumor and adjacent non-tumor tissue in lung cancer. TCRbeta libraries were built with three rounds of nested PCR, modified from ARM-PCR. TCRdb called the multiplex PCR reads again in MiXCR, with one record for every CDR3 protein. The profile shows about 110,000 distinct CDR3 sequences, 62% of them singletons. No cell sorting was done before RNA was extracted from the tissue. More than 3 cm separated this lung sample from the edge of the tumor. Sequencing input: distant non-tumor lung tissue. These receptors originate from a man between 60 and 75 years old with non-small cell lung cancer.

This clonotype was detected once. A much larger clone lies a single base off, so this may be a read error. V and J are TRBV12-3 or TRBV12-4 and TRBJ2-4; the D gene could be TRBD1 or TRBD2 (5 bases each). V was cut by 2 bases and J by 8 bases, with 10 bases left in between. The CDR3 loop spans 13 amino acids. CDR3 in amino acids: CASSLRTGHIQYF. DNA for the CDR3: TGTGCCAGCAGTTTAAGGACGGGACACATTCAGTACTTC.

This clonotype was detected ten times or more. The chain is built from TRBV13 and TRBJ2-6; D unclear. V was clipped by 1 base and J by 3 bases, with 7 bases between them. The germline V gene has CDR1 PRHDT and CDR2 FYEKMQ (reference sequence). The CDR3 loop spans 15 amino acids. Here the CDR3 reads CASSLAGGGANVLTF. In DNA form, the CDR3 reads TGTGCCAGCAGCTTAGCAGGCGGTGGGGCCAACGTCCTGACTTTC.

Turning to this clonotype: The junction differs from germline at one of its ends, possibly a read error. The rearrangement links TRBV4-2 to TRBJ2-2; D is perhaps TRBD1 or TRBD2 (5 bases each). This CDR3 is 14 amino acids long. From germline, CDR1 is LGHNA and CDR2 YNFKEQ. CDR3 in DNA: TGTGTCAGCAGCCAAGGGGACGGGGAAGGGGAGCTGTTTTTT. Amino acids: CVSSQGDGEGELFF.

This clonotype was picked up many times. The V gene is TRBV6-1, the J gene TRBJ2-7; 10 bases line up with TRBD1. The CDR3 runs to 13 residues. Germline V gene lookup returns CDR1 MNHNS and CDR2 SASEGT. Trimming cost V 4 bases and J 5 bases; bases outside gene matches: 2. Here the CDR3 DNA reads TGTGCCAGCAGTGCCGGGACAGGGGACGAGCAGTACTTC. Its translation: CASSAGTGDEQYF.

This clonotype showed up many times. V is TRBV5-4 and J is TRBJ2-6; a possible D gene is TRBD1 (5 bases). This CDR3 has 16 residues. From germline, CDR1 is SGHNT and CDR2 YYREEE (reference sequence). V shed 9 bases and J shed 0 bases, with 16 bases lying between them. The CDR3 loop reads CATEQGSSSGANVLTF. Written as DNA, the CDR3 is TGTGCCACGGAGCAGGGATCAAGCTCTGGGGCCAACGTCCTGACTTTC.

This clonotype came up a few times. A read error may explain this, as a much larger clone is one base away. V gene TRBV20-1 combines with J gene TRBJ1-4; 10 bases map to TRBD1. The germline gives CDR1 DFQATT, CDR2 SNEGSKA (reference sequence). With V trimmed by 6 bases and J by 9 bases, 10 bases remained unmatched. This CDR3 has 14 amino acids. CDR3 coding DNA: TGCAGTGCGGGAGGGACAGGGGTAAATAAAAAACTGTTTTTT. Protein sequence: CSAGGTGVNKKLFF.

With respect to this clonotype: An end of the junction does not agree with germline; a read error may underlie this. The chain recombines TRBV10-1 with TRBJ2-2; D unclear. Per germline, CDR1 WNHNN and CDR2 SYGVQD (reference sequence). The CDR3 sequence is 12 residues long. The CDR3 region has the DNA TGCGCCAGCAGTGAGGGGCCCGTGGAGTTGTTTTTT. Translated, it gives CASSEGPVELFF.

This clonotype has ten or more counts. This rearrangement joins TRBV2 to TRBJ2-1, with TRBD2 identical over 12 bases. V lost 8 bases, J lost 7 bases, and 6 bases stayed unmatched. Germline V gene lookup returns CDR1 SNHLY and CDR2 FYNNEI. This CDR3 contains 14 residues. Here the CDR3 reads CASSATSGRNEQFF. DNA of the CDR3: TGTGCCAGCTCCGCGACTAGCGGGAGAAATGAGCAGTTCTTC.

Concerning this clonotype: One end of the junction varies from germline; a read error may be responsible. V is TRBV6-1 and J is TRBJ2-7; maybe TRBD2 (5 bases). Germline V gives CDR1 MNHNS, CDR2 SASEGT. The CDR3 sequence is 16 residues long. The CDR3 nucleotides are TGTGCTAGCAGTGAAGCGCAATGGACTTCTGTCTACAAGCAGTACTTC. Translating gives CASSEAQWTSVYKQYF.

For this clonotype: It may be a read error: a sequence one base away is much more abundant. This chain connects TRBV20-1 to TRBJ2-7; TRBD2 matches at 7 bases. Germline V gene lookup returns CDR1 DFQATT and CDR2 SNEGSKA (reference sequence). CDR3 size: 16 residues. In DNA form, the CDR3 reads TGCAGTACTAGAGAGGCCTTGGCGGGAGTGGAGAAAGAGCAGTACTTC. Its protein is CSTREALAGVEKEQYF.

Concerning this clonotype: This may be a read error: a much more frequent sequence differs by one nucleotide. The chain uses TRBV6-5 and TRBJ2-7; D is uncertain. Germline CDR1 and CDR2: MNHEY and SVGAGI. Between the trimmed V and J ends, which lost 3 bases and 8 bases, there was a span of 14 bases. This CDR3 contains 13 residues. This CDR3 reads CASSYVAWDKQYF. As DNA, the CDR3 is TGTGCCAGCAGTTATGTGGCATGGGATAAGCAGTACTTC.

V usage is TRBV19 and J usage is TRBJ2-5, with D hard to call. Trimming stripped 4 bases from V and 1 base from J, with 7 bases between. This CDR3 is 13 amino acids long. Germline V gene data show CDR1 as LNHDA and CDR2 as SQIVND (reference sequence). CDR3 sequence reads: CASSTRFQETQYF. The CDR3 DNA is TGTGCCAGTAGTACTAGATTCCAAGAGACCCAGTACTTC. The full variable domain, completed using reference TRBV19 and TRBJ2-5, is DGGITQSPKYLFRKEGQNVTLSCEQNLNHDAMYWYRQDPGQGLRLIYYSQIVNDFQKGDIAEGYSVSREKKESFPLTVTSAQKNPTAFYLCASSTRFQETQYFGPGTRLLVL.

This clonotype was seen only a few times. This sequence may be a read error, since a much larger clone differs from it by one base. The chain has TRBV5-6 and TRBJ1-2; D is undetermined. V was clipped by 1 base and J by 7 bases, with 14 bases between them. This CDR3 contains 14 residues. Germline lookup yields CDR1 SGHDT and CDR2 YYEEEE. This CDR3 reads CASSLLNSAAGYTF. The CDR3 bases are TGTGCCAGCAGCTTGTTGAACAGTGCGGCTGGCTACACCTTC.

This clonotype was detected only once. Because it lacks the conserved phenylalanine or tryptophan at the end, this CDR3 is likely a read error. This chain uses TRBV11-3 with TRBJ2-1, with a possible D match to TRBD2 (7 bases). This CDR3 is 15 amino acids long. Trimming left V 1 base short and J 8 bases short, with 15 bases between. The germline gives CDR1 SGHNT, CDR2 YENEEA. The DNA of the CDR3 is TGTGCCAGCAGCTTAGCAACGCGGGGGCCCTATGAGCAGTTCTTA. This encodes CASSLATRGPYEQFL.

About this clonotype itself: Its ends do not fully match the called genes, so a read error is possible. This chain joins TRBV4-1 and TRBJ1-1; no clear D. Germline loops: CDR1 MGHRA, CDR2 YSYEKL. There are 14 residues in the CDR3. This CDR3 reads CARSQFQVRTEAFF. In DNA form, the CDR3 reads TGCGCCAGAAGCCAATTCCAGGTCAGGACTGAAGCTTTCTTT.

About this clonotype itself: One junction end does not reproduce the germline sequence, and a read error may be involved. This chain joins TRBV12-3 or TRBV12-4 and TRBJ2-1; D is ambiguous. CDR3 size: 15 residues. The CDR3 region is CASSLMLERSNGQFF. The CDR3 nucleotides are TGTGCCAGCAGTTTAATGCTGGAGAGGTCGAATGGGCAGTTCTTC.

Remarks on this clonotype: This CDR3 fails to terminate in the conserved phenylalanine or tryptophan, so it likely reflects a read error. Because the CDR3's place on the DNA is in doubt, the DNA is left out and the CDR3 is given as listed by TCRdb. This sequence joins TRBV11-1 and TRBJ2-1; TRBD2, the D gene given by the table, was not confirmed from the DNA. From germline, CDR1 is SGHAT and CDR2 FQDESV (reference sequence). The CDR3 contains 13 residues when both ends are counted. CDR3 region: CASSSFPLAETFI.